These T cell receptor beta chains were read from a single sample in a study of T cell responses to AZD1222 COVID-19 vaccine. Libraries were prepared by immunoSEQ multiplex PCR; TCRdb keeps only in-frame clonotypes and omits some of them. The sample contains 95,000 to 130,000 clones, roughly 92% of which appear only once. The sample here was peripheral blood, taken 28 days after the second AZD1222 dose. These receptor sequences come from an adult who received the AZD1222 COVID-19 vaccine. CDR3s include the opening cysteine and the closing phenylalanine or tryptophan. Size is omitted from some rows. Given values are once, few, many or a class for expanded clones.

J gene: TRBJ1-2
V gene: TRBV7-9
clone size: NA
CDR3 protein: CASSRSIGRTNYGYTF

J gene: TRBJ1-2
V gene: TRBV6-6
clone size: NA
CDR3 protein: CASSYSLAFNYGYTF

J gene: TRBJ1-6
V gene: TRBV6-6
clone size: NA
CDR3 protein: CASSYPLTNSPLHF

J gene: TRBJ2-1
V gene: TRBV7-3
clone size: few
CDR3 protein: CASSLAGVNEQFF

J gene: TRBJ1-1
V gene: TRBV12-3/TRBV12-4
clone size: once
CDR3 protein: CASSLGPSTEAFF

J gene: TRBJ2-1
V gene: TRBV14
clone size: NA
CDR3 protein: CASSHLTGRVHNEQFF

J gene: TRBJ1-1
V gene: TRBV5-1
clone size: once
CDR3 protein: CASSPRLLSTEAFF

J gene: TRBJ1-1
V gene: TRBV7-3
clone size: NA
CDR3 protein: CASSDTRQGNTEAFF

J gene: TRBJ1-6
V gene: TRBV27
clone size: NA
CDR3 protein: CASSFEGQGSPLHF

J gene: TRBJ1-5
V gene: TRBV4-1
clone size: NA
CDR3 protein: CASSQGDRDNQPQHF

J gene: TRBJ1-4
V gene: TRBV7-7
clone size: NA
CDR3 protein: CASSLDPGEKLFF

J gene: TRBJ2-5
V gene: TRBV5-1
clone size: NA
CDR3 protein: CASSDNRAGGETQYF

J gene: TRBJ2-5
V gene: TRBV7-9
clone size: NA
CDR3 protein: CASSLELATQTQYF

J gene: TRBJ2-7
V gene: TRBV28
clone size: NA
CDR3 protein: CASSLGQGPYEQYF

J gene: TRBJ2-1
V gene: TRBV27
clone size: once
CDR3 protein: CASSFGQGAHNEQFF

J gene: TRBJ1-5
V gene: TRBV27
clone size: NA
CDR3 protein: CASSLSGTSNQPQHF

J gene: TRBJ2-5
V gene: TRBV27
clone size: NA
CDR3 protein: CASSSLAGSGGETQYF

J gene: TRBJ2-3
V gene: TRBV9
clone size: NA
CDR3 protein: CASSVGTSGYTQYF

J gene: TRBJ2-7
V gene: TRBV28
clone size: NA
CDR3 protein: CASSTGTGIDRNEQYF

J gene: TRBJ1-6
V gene: TRBV27
clone size: NA
CDR3 protein: CASSLSEGSYNSPLHF

J gene: TRBJ2-7
V gene: TRBV10-1
clone size: NA
CDR3 protein: CASSGTRGEQYF

J gene: TRBJ1-5
V gene: TRBV7-6
clone size: NA
CDR3 protein: CASSFYPRNQPQHF

J gene: TRBJ2-5
V gene: TRBV30
clone size: NA
CDR3 protein: CAWSVTGYETQYF

J gene: TRBJ2-4
V gene: TRBV19
clone size: NA
CDR3 protein: CASRKTGTAFYF

J gene: TRBJ2-7
V gene: TRBV20-1
clone size: NA
CDR3 protein: CSAERINEQYF

J gene: TRBJ1-6
V gene: TRBV10-3
clone size: NA
CDR3 protein: CAISEMDRSPLHF